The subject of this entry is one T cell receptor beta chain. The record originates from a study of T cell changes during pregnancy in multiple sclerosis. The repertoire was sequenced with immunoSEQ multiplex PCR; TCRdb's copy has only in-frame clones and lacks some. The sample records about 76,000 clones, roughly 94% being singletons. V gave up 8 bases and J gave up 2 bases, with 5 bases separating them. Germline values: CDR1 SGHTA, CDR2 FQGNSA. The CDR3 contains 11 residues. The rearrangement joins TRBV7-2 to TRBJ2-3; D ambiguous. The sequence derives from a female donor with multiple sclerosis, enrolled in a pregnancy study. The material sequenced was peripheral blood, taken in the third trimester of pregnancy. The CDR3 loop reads CASPYTDTQYF. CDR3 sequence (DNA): TGTGCCAGCCCTTACACAGATACGCAGTATTTT.